This TCR beta chain was identified in a study of chemoradiotherapy in HPV16-positive cancers. Study-wide context: Candidate HPV-specific clones and shared TCR motifs came from a couple of HPV16-positive patients. Study conclusions and caveats: HPV-responsive T-cell expansion during chemoradiotherapy was linked to improved recurrence-free survival in HPV16-positive patients. Only a couple of HPV16-positive patients supplied the functional HPV-specificity definition.

The table came from immunoSEQ multiplex PCR; TCRdb's copy has only in-frame clones and leaves some out. The profile shows 45,000 to 60,000 clones, roughly 90% of them singletons. A note on this clone: What it recognizes is unknown.

Germline lookup yields CDR1 SEHNR and CDR2 FQNEAQ (reference sequence). The junction had 8 bases not matched to a gene; V was cut back by 5 bases and J by 7 bases. This CDR3 is 15 amino acids long. V gene TRBV7-9 combines with J gene TRBJ1-6; TRBD1 matches 7 bases. The specimen was blood, collected from a patient who underwent chemoradiotherapy. The TCR sequence derives from a human donor with HPV-associated anogenital cancer. This CDR3 reads CASSPSGTVNSPLHF. The CDR3 bases are TGTGCCAGCAGCCCCTCCGGGACAGTGAATTCACCCCTCCACTTT.